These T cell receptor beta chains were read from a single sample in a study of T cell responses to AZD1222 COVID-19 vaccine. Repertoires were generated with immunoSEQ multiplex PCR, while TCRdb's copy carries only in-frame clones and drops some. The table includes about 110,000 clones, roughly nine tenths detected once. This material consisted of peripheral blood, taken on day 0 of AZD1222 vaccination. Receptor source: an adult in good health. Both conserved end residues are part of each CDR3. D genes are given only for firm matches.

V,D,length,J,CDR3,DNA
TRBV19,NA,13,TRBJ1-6,CASSPTGLRPLHF,TGTGCCAGTAGTCCCACCGGCTTAAGACCCCTCCACTTT
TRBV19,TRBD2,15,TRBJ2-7,CASSASGGWPYEQYF,TGTGCCAGTAGTGCTAGCGGGGGGTGGCCCTACGAGCAGTACTTC
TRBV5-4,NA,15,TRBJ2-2,CASRASGILTGELFF,TGTGCCAGCAGGGCCTCGGGGATCCTCACCGGGGAGCTGTTTTTT
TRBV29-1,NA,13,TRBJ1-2,CSIRTQINYGYTF,TGCAGCATCCGGACACAGATTAACTATGGCTACACCTTC
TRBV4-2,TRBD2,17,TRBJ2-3,CASSQEASGGAADTQYF,TGTGCCAGCAGCCAAGAAGCAAGCGGGGGGGCCGCGGATACGCAGTATTTT
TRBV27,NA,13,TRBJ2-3,CASSLLVADTQYF,TGTGCCAGCAGTTTACTTGTAGCGGATACGCAGTATTTT
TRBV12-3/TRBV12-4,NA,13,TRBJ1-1,CASSRGRPTEAFF,TGTGCCAGCAGCCGTGGGAGGCCCACTGAAGCTTTCTTT
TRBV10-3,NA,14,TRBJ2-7,CAISERGSSYEQYF,TGTGCCATCAGTGAGCGAGGGAGCTCCTACGAGCAGTACTTC
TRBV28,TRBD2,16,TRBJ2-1,CASSSAGTRAYNEQFF,TGTGCCAGCAGTTCAGCCGGGACTAGGGCTTACAATGAGCAGTTCTTC
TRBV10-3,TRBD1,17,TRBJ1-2,CAISESVGTGGNYGYTF,TGTGCCATCAGTGAGTCGGTCGGGACAGGGGGCAACTATGGCTACACCTTC
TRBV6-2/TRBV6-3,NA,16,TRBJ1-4,CASSYSKVSTNEKLFF,TGTGCCAGCAGTTACTCGAAGGTTTCAACTAATGAAAAACTGTTTTTT
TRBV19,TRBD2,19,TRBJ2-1,CASTPQGSGTSSWGDEQFF,TGTGCCAGTACCCCCCAGGGGTCCGGGACTAGCTCATGGGGCGATGAGCAGTTCTTC
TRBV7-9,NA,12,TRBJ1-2,CASSLVNYGYTF,TGTGCCAGCAGCTTAGTCAACTATGGCTACACCTTC
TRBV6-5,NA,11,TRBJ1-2,CASGRSYGYTF,TGTGCCAGCGGTCGCTCCTATGGCTACACCTTC
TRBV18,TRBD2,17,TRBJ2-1,CASSPPVTSGRANEQFF,TGTGCCAGCTCACCCCCGGTGACTAGCGGGAGGGCAAATGAGCAGTTCTTC
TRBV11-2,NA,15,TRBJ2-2,CASSSSGDGTGELFF,TGTGCCAGCAGCTCCTCGGGAGATGGGACCGGGGAGCTGTTTTTT
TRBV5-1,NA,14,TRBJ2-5,CASSLTGNPETQYF,TGCGCCAGCAGCTTAACGGGGAACCCGGAGACCCAGTACTTC